Following are 15 T cell receptor beta chains from one sample sequenced in a study of cytomegalovirus exposure and HLA in healthy donors. The PCR was carried out with 60 Vbeta primers and 13 Jbeta primers. The method was immunoSEQ multiplex PCR; TCRdb's version includes in-frame clones alone and lacks a portion of them. This table holds fewer than 250,000 clones, 65% to 75% found once. The sequenced material came from PBMCs. The receptors here all came from a man aged 30-40 years in good health and CMV-seropositive.

This clone was seen just once. The V call is TRBV6-1, the J call TRBJ2-5; 8 bases fit TRBD2. With V trimmed by 5 bases and J by 5 bases, 10 bases remained unmatched. The CDR3 totals 15 residues. Germline values: CDR1 MNHNS, CDR2 SASEGT. The CDR3: CASSQREGLGETQYF. In nucleotides, the CDR3 is TGTGCCAGCAGTCAACGGGAGGGTCTTGGGGAGACCCAGTACTTC.

The V gene is TRBV4-3, the J gene TRBJ2-1; 7 bases match TRBD1. Germline V gene lookup returns CDR1 LGHNA and CDR2 YSLEER. V lost 3 bases and J lost 7; bases outside the gene matches: 6. This CDR3 has 14 amino acids. DNA of the CDR3: TGCGCCAGCAGCCAGAAGACAGGGTTTAATGAGCAGTTCTTC. This codes for CASSQKTGFNEQFF.

This clone was recorded only once. The chain carries TRBV7-2 and TRBJ1-6; D is undetermined. The CDR3 covers 13 residues. With 5 bases removed from V and 13 bases from J, the gap between germline ends came to 15 bases. CDR1 SGHTA and CDR2 FQGNSA come from the germline V gene. CDR3 amino acids: CASSPQYRDPLHF. The CDR3 bases are TGTGCCAGCAGCCCACAGTACCGGGATCCCCTCCACTTT.

Details on this clone: The identical CDR3 is also encoded by other nucleotide sequences in the sample. The genes are TRBV4-3 and TRBJ2-7; D is perhaps TRBD2 (5 bases). V was trimmed by 1 base and J by 0 bases, leaving 10 bases between them. The length of the CDR3 is 15 residues. The V gene's germline CDR1 is LGHNA and CDR2 YSLEER. CDR3 sequence: CASSQGTGSSYEQYF. CDR3 in DNA: TGCGCCAGCAGCCAAGGGACGGGAAGCTCCTACGAGCAGTACTTC.

This chain links TRBV9 with TRBJ2-7, with TRBD1 matching over 7 bases. The germline gives CDR1 SGDLS, CDR2 YYNGEE. CDR3 length equals 15 residues. J lost 5 bases, V lost 0 bases, and 8 bases had no gene match. CDR3 bases: TGTGCCAGCAGCGTAGGACCAGGGGGTCCCAACGAGCAGTACTTC. Residues: CASSVGPGGPNEQYF. Using reference TRBV9 and TRBJ2-7 for the parts outside the CDR3, the full variable domain is DSGVTQTPKHLITATGQRVTLRCSPRSGDLSVYWYQQSLDQGLQFLIQYYNGEERAKGNILERFSAQQFPDLHSELNLSSLELGDSALYFCASSVGPGGPNEQYFGPGTRLTVT.

This chain uses TRBV14 with TRBJ1-1; tentative D call: TRBD1 (5 bases). The CDR3 sequence is 15 residues long. The V gene lost 6 bases and the J gene lost 8 bases, with 22 bases spanning the gap. Per the germline V gene, CDR1 is SGHDN and CDR2 is FVKESK. The DNA of the CDR3 is TGTGCCAGCAGTCCTGGGGGGGGGTCGCGCCGAGAAGCTTTCTTT. This gives the protein CASSPGGGSRREAFF. Based on the CDR3 plus reference TRBV14 and TRBJ1-1, the full variable domain is EAGVTQFPSHSVIEKGQTVTLRCDPISGHDNLYWYRRVMGKEIKFLLHFVKESKQDESGMPNNRFLAERTGGTYSTLKVQPAELEDSGVYFCASSPGGGSRREAFFGQGTRLTVV.

The J gene is TRBJ2-7, the V gene TRBV23-1; D gene unclear. TRBV23-1 is labeled an ORF, and its function is uncertain. V was clipped by 4 bases and J by 6 bases, with 16 bases between them. The length of the CDR3 is 14 residues. The CDR3 DNA sequence: TGCGCCAGCAGTCTGAGGCCTGGTGACGGCGAGCAGTACTTC. Encoded protein: CASSLRPGDGEQYF.

The chain carries TRBV29-1 and TRBJ2-7, with 7 bases identical to TRBD2. J was trimmed by 2 bases and V by 7 bases; bases with no gene match: 14. Germline values: CDR1 SQVTM, CDR2 ANQGSEA. The CDR3 totals 15 residues. The CDR3 spells CSAFYLAGDTYEQYF. Written as DNA, the CDR3 is TGCAGCGCCTTTTATCTGGCGGGAGATACCTACGAGCAGTACTTC.

The chain employs TRBV2 and TRBJ2-7; D may be TRBD2 (6 bases). The CDR3 has 14 residues. Trimming shortened V by 1 base and J by 6 bases, and 13 bases separated the two germline ends. Germline CDR1 SNHLY, CDR2 FYNNEI. CDR3 sequence reads: CASSEGGGNREQYF. The CDR3 nucleotides are TGTGCCAGCAGTGAAGGTGGAGGGAATCGCGAGCAGTACTTC.

The chain couples TRBV21-1 to TRBJ1-4. TRBV21-1 is assigned pseudogene status. This CDR3 is built from 15 residues. The CDR3 bases are TGTGCCAGCAGCGCGGCCCCGGGGACTAATGAAAAACTGTTTTTT. Translated, it gives CASSAAPGTNEKLFF.

This clone was recorded once. The chain uses TRBV7-2 and TRBJ2-3, with 8 bases that match TRBD1. This CDR3 has 15 amino acids. V shed 2 bases, J shed 6 bases, and the junction held 7 bases outside the gene matches. Germline-derived CDR1 and CDR2 are SGHTA and FQGNSA. As DNA, the CDR3 is TGTGCCAGCAGCTTACAGGACAGGGCCTTCGATACGCAGTATTTT. Translating gives CASSLQDRAFDTQYF.

The V call is TRBV19, the J call TRBJ1-4, with 7 bases that match TRBD1. CDR3 length: 15 amino acids. Trimming took 3 bases from V and 2 from J; bases not matched to a gene: 3. Germline V gene data show CDR1 as LNHDA and CDR2 as SQIVND (reference sequence). The CDR3 region has the DNA TGTGCCAGTAGTATTAGGGGGCGGACTAATGAAAAACTGTTTTTT. Protein: CASSIRGRTNEKLFF.

This rearrangement joins TRBV5-1 to TRBJ2-7, with D possibly being TRBD1 (5 bases). V was clipped by 0 bases and J by 0 bases, with 7 bases between them. Germline CDR1 is SGHRS and CDR2 is YFSETQ. The CDR3 is made up of 14 amino acids. The DNA for the CDR3 is TGCGCCAGCAGCTTGGGACAGCGCTCCTACGAGCAGTACTTC. It codes for CASSLGQRSYEQYF.

This clone appeared a few times. Sequence at one end of the junction differs from germline and may be a read error. V and J are TRBV7-9 and TRBJ1-2; unclear D gene. CDR3 length equals 11 residues. Germline CDR1 and CDR2: SEHNR and FQNEAQ (reference sequence). CDR3 DNA: TGTTCCAGCAGCTTACAGAAAACGTCCGCCTTC. Translation: CSSSLQKTSAF.

V usage is TRBV30 and J usage is TRBJ2-3, with 8 bases aligning to TRBD1. V trimming: 3 bases; J trimming: 2 bases; junction bases outside the gene matches: 7. CDR1 and CDR2 (germline): GTSNPN, SVGIG (reference sequence). This CDR3 is 15 amino acids long. The CDR3, as DNA: TGTGCCTGGAGGGGGGGACAGGCCCACACAGATACGCAGTATTTT. It codes for CAWRGGQAHTDTQYF.